These 5 T cell receptor beta chains were all obtained from the same sample, sequenced in a study of regulatory T cells in long-lasting Graves disease. Construction of TCR beta libraries relied on iRepertoire HTBI primers and on Arm-PCR targeting CDR3 regions. One entry per CDR3 protein, called by TCRdb with MiXCR from the multiplex PCR reads. This sample has approximately 500,000 distinct CDR3 sequences, with about 22% found just once. Time point here: persistent/refractory GD, antithyroid drugs over 5 years with positive TRAb. PBMCs were the source of the RNA used for TCR sequencing. The sequencing used peripheral blood mononuclear cells (PBMCs), collected when the disease was refractory, from a patient treated with antithyroid drugs. The source is a female donor with Graves disease.

The chain uses TRBV9 and TRBJ2-2; perhaps TRBD1 as D (5 bases). Trimming took off 4 bases at V and 2 bases at J, with 18 bases between the two ends. The V gene's germline CDR1 is SGDLS and CDR2 YYNGEE. This CDR3 spans 17 amino acids. The CDR3: CASSPQPRQRNTGELFF. In DNA form, the CDR3 reads TGTGCCAGCAGCCCGCAGCCGCGACAGAGAAACACCGGGGAGCTGTTTTTT.

This clonotype has just a few counts. The chain joins TRBV10-3 to TRBJ1-1; D is ambiguous. The ends were cut back, 10 bases at V and 1 base at J, with 22 bases in the middle. This CDR3 comprises 16 residues. CDR1 is ENHRY and CDR2 is SYGVKD in the germline V gene. The CDR3 DNA is TGTGCCACCTCCAACGCCGGCCTAATGGGGAACACTGAAGCTTTCTTT. Its translation is CATSNAGLMGNTEAFF.

This clonotype appeared many times. The chain has TRBV28 and TRBJ2-7, with D possibly TRBD2 on 5 matching bases. CDR3 length: 12 residues. Deletions cut 6 bases from V and 7 bases from J, with 13 bases between. CDR1 and CDR2 from the germline V gene are MDHEN and SYDVKM. In DNA, the CDR3 is TGTGCCAGCAGCGGTCCTCAGCGGGAGCAGTACTTC. Protein: CASSGPQREQYF.

The gene calls are TRBV7-9 and TRBJ2-1; D possibly uses TRBD1 or TRBD2 (6 bases each). Trimming removed 0 bases from V and 7 bases from J, with 10 bases in between. Germline values: CDR1 SEHNR, CDR2 FQNEAQ (reference sequence). CDR3 length: 14 residues. CDR3 region: CASSLAGGWNEQFF. In DNA form, the CDR3 reads TGTGCCAGCAGCTTAGCGGGGGGCTGGAATGAGCAGTTCTTC.

Ten or more counts support this clonotype. The chain links TRBV7-3 to TRBJ1-1, with TRBD1 identical over 11 bases. The CDR3 has 15 amino acids. Germline V gene lookup returns CDR1 SGHTA and CDR2 FQGTGA. The V gene end was trimmed by 3 bases and the J gene end by 7 bases; junction bases not matched to a gene: 7. The CDR3 spells CASSLTGQGDYEAFF. CDR3 nucleotide sequence: TGTGCCAGCAGCTTGACGGGACAGGGGGACTATGAAGCTTTCTTT.